A single sample gave rise to the 18 T cell receptor beta chains below, sequenced in a study of beta chain features in type 1 diabetes (dated by TCRdb to between 2018 and 2020). No antigens are known for them. Library creation used the immunoSEQ multiplex PCR assay. All of the isolated RNA was reverse transcribed with the High Capacity cDNA Reverse Transcription Kit, so expressed TCRB transcripts were sequenced. TCRdb obtained this table from immuneACCESS and retained in-frame rearrangements with V and J assigned. These tables miss some clones; where compared with another copy, unresolved V genes account for less than half of the shortfall, and the remainder is unexplained. The sample data list about 660,000 clones, and over 11% of these were observed just once. The ten largest clonotypes hold 0.03% to 0.045% of the sample. The full study reports these points: A moderate but significant shortening of TCRB CDR3 length was observed in type 1 diabetes patients in all four CD4+ subsets.

Sequencing was carried out using naive CD4+ T cells from blood. This specimen's cell subset or site label, per the study, means: true naive CD4+ T cells. The receptors were sampled from a man between 18 and 35 years old with type 1 diabetes.

This clone was recorded a few times. The chain uses TRBV27 and TRBJ1-5; possible D gene TRBD1, 6 bases. The CDR3 runs to 16 residues. V was pared by 3 bases and J by 2 bases, with 14 bases between. Germline V gene lookup returns CDR1 MNHEY and CDR2 SMNVEV (reference sequence). CDR3 bases: TGTGCCAGCAGTTTCAGAACAGGGTTGGGCAATCAGCCCCAGCATTTT. It encodes CASSFRTGLGNQPQHF.

This clone turned up a few times. The genes are TRBV7-2 and TRBJ2-7; D uncertain. V shed 5 bases and J shed 6 bases, with 20 bases lying between them. The germline CDR1 and CDR2 sequences are SGHTA and FQGNSA. This CDR3 is 15 amino acids long. The CDR3 DNA reads TGTGCCAGCAGCCCCCGATACAGTCCTTGGGGCGAGCAGTACTTC. As protein: CASSPRYSPWGEQYF.

This rearrangement joins TRBV14 to TRBJ2-5; the match to TRBD1 covers 7 bases. The length of the CDR3 is 15 residues. Per germline, CDR1 SGHDN and CDR2 FVKESK. J was trimmed by 2 bases and V by 3 bases; bases with no gene match: 6. CDR3 region: CASSQIGTVQETQYF. As DNA, the CDR3 is TGTGCCAGCAGCCAGATAGGGACAGTTCAAGAGACCCAGTACTTC.

This chain uses TRBV4-3 with TRBJ2-7; 8 bases map to TRBD1. V was clipped by 4 bases and J by 0 bases; unmatched bases: 8. The CDR3 is 16 residues long. Per the germline V gene, CDR1 is LGHNA and CDR2 is YSLEER. The CDR3 sequence is CASSLLLGTGSYEQYF. The CDR3 region has the DNA TGCGCCAGCAGCCTCCTTCTCGGGACAGGCTCCTACGAGCAGTACTTC.

The chain employs TRBV23-1 and TRBJ1-2, with TRBD1 identical over 8 bases. TRBV23-1 carries the ORF label, with uncertain function. Trimming at V came to 2 bases and at J to 8 bases, leaving 10 bases not matched to a gene. The CDR3 has 15 residues. The CDR3 is CASSQRTGLGNGYTF. The CDR3, as DNA: TGCGCCAGCAGTCAAAGGACAGGGCTGGGAAACGGCTACACCTTC.

The sample holds a few counts of this clone. The V call is TRBV5-1, the J call TRBJ2-3; D remains unclear. The CDR3 has 13 residues. CDR1 is SGHRS and CDR2 is YFSETQ in the germline V gene. The V end lost 0 bases, the J end lost 8 bases, and 10 bases lay between the germline ends. The DNA for the CDR3 is TGCGCCAGCAGCTTGGAGTCGTCCGGTACGCAGTATTTT. Its protein product is CASSLESSGTQYF.

This clone has only a few counts. This chain uses TRBV2 with TRBJ1-2, with D uncertain. The V end lost 5 bases, the J end lost 8 bases, and 18 bases lay between the germline ends. This CDR3 spans 14 amino acids. CDR1 is SNHLY and CDR2 is FYNNEI in the germline V gene. CDR3 coding DNA: TGTGCCAGCAGTTTTGACCCGACGGGCGGGGGCTACACCTTC. Its translation is CASSFDPTGGGYTF.

The J gene is TRBJ1-1, the V gene TRBV30; TRBD1 matches 8 bases. The germline gives CDR1 GTSNPN, CDR2 SVGIG (reference sequence). CDR3 size: 14 residues. V was pared by 2 bases and J by 4 bases, with 6 bases of the junction left unmatched. The CDR3: CAWSRTGWSTEAFF. The CDR3 bases are TGTGCCTGGAGTCGGACAGGGTGGAGCACTGAAGCTTTCTTT.

V is TRBV5-6 and J is TRBJ2-1; 11 bases are a match to TRBD2. The CDR3 is 15 amino acids. The V and J ends lost 2 bases and 6 bases, in that order; junction bases with no gene match: 4. Germline CDR1 reads SGHDT; CDR2 reads YYEEEE. CDR3 sequence reads: CASSFGLAGVNEQFF. DNA of the CDR3: TGTGCCAGCAGCTTTGGACTAGCGGGTGTCAATGAGCAGTTCTTC.

The J gene is TRBJ2-3, the V gene TRBV5-1; tentatively, D is TRBD2 (6 bases). Trimming took 0 bases from V and 1 from J, leaving 12 bases between them. CDR3 size: 16 residues. Germline V lookup: CDR1 SGHRS, CDR2 YFSETQ. The CDR3 loop is CASSLEAGLGTDTQYF. CDR3 DNA: TGCGCCAGCAGCTTGGAGGCGGGGCTGGGCACAGATACGCAGTATTTT.

This chain joins TRBV7-6 and TRBJ2-5, with 9 nucleotides matching TRBD2. Germline V gene sequence: CDR1 SGHVS, CDR2 FNYEAQ. This CDR3 contains 15 residues. The V segment lost 4 bases and the J segment 5 bases; nucleotides outside the gene matches: 8. DNA for the CDR3: TGTGCCAGCAGCTCGGGACTAGCTCTGGCGGAGACCCAGTACTTC. Its protein product is CASSSGLALAETQYF.

The rearrangement uses TRBV9 and TRBJ2-3; D not resolved. V was cut by 0 bases and J by 0 bases, with 11 bases left in between. CDR3 length equals 16 residues. Germline loops: CDR1 SGDLS, CDR2 YYNGEE. This CDR3 reads CASSVEGAWSTDTQYF. The CDR3 DNA reads TGTGCCAGCAGCGTAGAAGGTGCGTGGAGCACAGATACGCAGTATTTT.

This clone was counted a few times. For the CDR3, the DNA is TGTGCCAGCTCTACCCTTAGCGGGAGGGCCGACGAGCAGTACTTC. Translating gives CASSTLSGRADEQYF. V usage is TRBV18 and J usage is TRBJ2-7, with 11 bases that match TRBD2. With V trimmed by 6 bases and J by 5 bases, 9 bases remained unmatched. This CDR3 is built from 15 residues. CDR1 KGHSH and CDR2 LQKENI come from the germline V gene.

This chain connects TRBV7-2 to TRBJ2-1; D might be TRBD2 (5 bases). Trimming took 5 bases from V and 2 from J, leaving 22 bases between them. Germline CDR1 reads SGHTA; CDR2 reads FQGNSA. The length of the CDR3 is 18 residues. The CDR3 loop reads CASSLTPAGLSTYNEQFF. The CDR3 DNA is TGTGCCAGCAGCCTGACGCCGGCCGGACTGTCCACCTACAATGAGCAGTTCTTC.

Only a few counts were recorded for this clone. Other DNA sequences in the same sample also yield this CDR3. V and J are TRBV29-1 and TRBJ2-3; weak D call: TRBD2 (6 bases). Germline assignment: CDR1 SQVTM and CDR2 ANQGSEA. Between the trimmed V and J ends, which lost 6 bases and 6 bases, there was a span of 13 bases. The CDR3 contains 12 residues. The CDR3 DNA reads as TGCAGCGTCGGGACTCCCGGGGATACGCAGTATTTT. It is translated as CSVGTPGDTQYF.

This chain connects TRBV23-1 to TRBJ1-4; TRBD1 agrees at 10 bases. TRBV23-1 is identified as an open reading frame with a role that is uncertain. The CDR3 sequence is 17 residues long. The trim removed 1 base at V and 0 bases at J, leaving 2 bases unmatched. CDR3 amino acids: CASSQCDRGPTNEKLFF. CDR3 nucleotide sequence: TGCGCCAGCAGTCAATGTGACAGGGGGCCAACTAATGAAAAACTGTTTTTT.

The chain carries TRBV14 and TRBJ1-2; 7 nucleotides match TRBD1. V lost 2 bases and J lost 6; bases outside the gene matches: 9. The CDR3 contains 15 residues. Germline CDR1 and CDR2: SGHDN and FVKESK. This chain's CDR3 is CASSQQGGATNGYTF. In nucleotides, the CDR3 is TGTGCCAGCAGCCAACAGGGGGGCGCTACTAATGGCTACACCTTC.

V and J are TRBV5-1 and TRBJ2-1; 7 nucleotides align to TRBD1. J was trimmed by 6 bases and V by 6 bases; bases with no gene match: 6. Per the germline V gene, CDR1 is SGHRS and CDR2 is YFSETQ. There are 13 residues in the CDR3. CDR3 coding DNA: TGCGCCAGCACACCGGGACAGATCAATGAGCAGTTCTTC. As protein: CASTPGQINEQFF.